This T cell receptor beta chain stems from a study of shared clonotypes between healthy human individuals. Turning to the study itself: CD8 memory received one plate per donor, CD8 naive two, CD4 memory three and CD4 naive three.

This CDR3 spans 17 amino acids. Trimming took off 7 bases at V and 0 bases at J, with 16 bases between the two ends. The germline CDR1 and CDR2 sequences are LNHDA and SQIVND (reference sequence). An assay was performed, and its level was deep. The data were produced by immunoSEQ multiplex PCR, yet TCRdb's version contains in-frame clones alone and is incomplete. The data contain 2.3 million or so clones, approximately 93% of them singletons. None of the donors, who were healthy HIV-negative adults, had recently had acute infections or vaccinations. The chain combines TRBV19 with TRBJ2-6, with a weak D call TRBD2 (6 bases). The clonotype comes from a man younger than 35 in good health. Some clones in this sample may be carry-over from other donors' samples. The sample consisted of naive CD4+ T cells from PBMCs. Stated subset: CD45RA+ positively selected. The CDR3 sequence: CASTLLREHSGANVLTF. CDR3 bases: TGTGCCAGTACCCTACTCCGGGAGCACTCTGGGGCCAACGTCCTGACTTTC.